This TCR beta chain comes out of a study of cytomegalovirus exposure and HLA in healthy donors. Remarks on this clone: As yet, its antigen is unknown.

General study points: Segments of the TCR beta V type were, in most cases, productive about 90% or about 30% of the time in an earlier analysis. For cytomegalovirus status, the classifier reportedly gave diagnoses with high specificity and sensitivity. Accurate predictions that matched the HLA-A and HLA-B alleles of most subjects were reportedly made from TCR beta sequences.

PCR amplification relied on 60 Vbeta primers (plus 13 Jbeta primers). Clones were read by immunoSEQ multiplex PCR, and TCRdb kept only the in-frame ones, dropping some. Of roughly 180,000 clones listed, 82% were seen once; the top ten hold roughly 1.5%. The receptor comes from a male donor in good health and CMV-seronegative. The specimen sequenced was PBMCs.

CDR3 protein: CASNPDRFYGYTF. CDR3 coding DNA: TGTGCCAGCAATCCGGACAGATTCTATGGCTACACCTTC. The chain carries TRBV2 and TRBJ1-2; weak D call: TRBD1 (6 bases). CDR3 length equals 13 residues. Trimming took 7 bases from V and 4 from J, leaving 13 bases between them. Germline CDR1 and CDR2: SNHLY and FYNNEI.